Below are 32 T cell receptor beta chains sequenced from a single sample in a study of technical replicates of blood from several donors. Assay: immunoSEQ multiplex PCR; the TCRdb copy retains only in-frame clones and omits some. The repertoire has some 66,000 clones, 95% to 98% of them found once; the top ten carry about 0.16%. The material sequenced was T cells isolated from PBMCs. All receptors derive from a human donor in good health.

The genes are TRBV10-3 and TRBJ2-7, with D maybe TRBD1 (6 bases). Germline loops: CDR1 ENHRY, CDR2 SYGVKD. CDR3 length equals 13 residues. V lost 6 bases and J 2 bases, leaving 11 bases between the germline ends. The DNA of the CDR3 is TGTGCCATCAGGGGGGACAACACCTACGAGCAGTACTTC. Encoded protein: CAIRGDNTYEQYF.

This chain joins TRBV5-1 and TRBJ2-1; 8 nucleotides match TRBD1. Germline loops: CDR1 SGHRS, CDR2 YFSETQ. CDR3 length: 15 residues. The V gene end was trimmed by 7 bases and the J gene end by 4 bases; junction bases not matched to a gene: 10. CDR3 DNA sequence: TGCGCCAGCCTGGCGACAGGGGCGCTATACAATGAGCAGTTCTTC. This sequence encodes CASLATGALYNEQFF.

This rearrangement joins TRBV29-1 to TRBJ2-2; 15 bases are shared with TRBD2. The germline V gene has CDR1 SQVTM and CDR2 ANQGSEA. The CDR3 sequence is 19 residues long. V was clipped by 0 bases and J by 7 bases; unmatched bases: 12. DNA for the CDR3: TGCAGCGTTGAAGATCAAGGACTAGCGGGAGGGCCAGTCATCGGGGAGCTGTTTTTT. Translated: CSVEDQGLAGGPVIGELFF.

V is TRBV13 and J is TRBJ1-3; TRBD1 matches at 7 bases. The CDR3 totals 16 residues. V lost 5 bases, J lost 0 bases, and 7 bases stayed unmatched. Germline CDR1 PRHDT, CDR2 FYEKMQ (reference sequence). The CDR3 is CASSPRGESSGNTIYF. The CDR3 region has the DNA TGTGCCAGCAGCCCCAGGGGGGAAAGCTCTGGAAACACCATATATTTT.

The rearrangement joins TRBV9 to TRBJ1-2; no reliable D call. CDR3 length: 14 residues. V was shortened by 4 bases and J by 1 base, with 11 bases between the two germline ends. Germline V gene lookup returns CDR1 SGDLS and CDR2 YYNGEE. The CDR3 region is CASSPITYNYGYTF. The CDR3 region has the DNA TGTGCCAGCAGCCCAATCACCTATAACTATGGCTACACCTTC.

This sequence joins TRBV28 and TRBJ1-2, with a tentative D call TRBD1 (5 bases). Per the germline V gene, CDR1 is MDHEN and CDR2 is SYDVKM. The CDR3 sequence is 15 residues long. V was cut by 6 bases and J by 4 bases, with 18 bases left in between. The CDR3 nucleotides are TGTGCCAGCAGCCCGAGGGACTTCCCCCTCTATGGCTACACCTTC. This gives the protein CASSPRDFPLYGYTF.

The V gene is TRBV6-6, the J gene TRBJ2-5, with D uncertain. The V and J ends lost 2 bases and 1 base respectively, with 8 bases between them. This CDR3 has 14 amino acids. Germline CDR1 and CDR2: MNHNY and SVGAGI (reference sequence). DNA for the CDR3: TGTGCCAGCAGTTACGGGCAGCTCCAAGAGACCCAGTACTTC. Translating it yields CASSYGQLQETQYF.

The table lists this clone with a count of one. The chain employs TRBV29-1 and TRBJ2-7, with TRBD1 matching over 9 bases. CDR1 is SQVTM and CDR2 is ANQGSEA in the germline V gene. The length of the CDR3 is 15 residues. Unmatched junction bases numbered 14, after V lost 6 bases and J lost 5 bases. This CDR3 is CSVGETGTGFHEQYF. CDR3 coding DNA: TGCAGCGTGGGAGAGACCGGGACAGGGTTCCACGAGCAGTACTTC.

A single count supports this clone. V is TRBV27 and J is TRBJ2-1; TRBD2 might be the D (6 bases). V lost 0 bases, J lost 2 bases, and 8 bases lay in between. Germline-derived CDR1 and CDR2 are MNHEY and SMNVEV (reference sequence). The CDR3 sequence is 15 residues long. CDR3 sequence reads: CASSLSTGAYNEQFF. The CDR3 nucleotides read TGTGCCAGCAGTTTATCAACGGGAGCCTACAATGAGCAGTTCTTC.

The chain employs TRBV9 and TRBJ2-1; weak D call: TRBD1 (5 bases). Germline-derived CDR1 and CDR2 are SGDLS and YYNGEE. Trimming left V 4 bases short and J 6 bases short, with 14 bases between. The CDR3 covers 14 residues. CDR3 bases: TGTGCCAGCAGCCTGGGCGGTCAGGGCAATGAGCAGTTCTTC. It codes for CASSLGGQGNEQFF.

The chain has TRBV14 and TRBJ1-2; no definite D call. V shed 2 bases and J shed 1 base, with 11 bases lying between them. The CDR3 spans 15 residues. The germline V gene has CDR1 SGHDN and CDR2 FVKESK. CDR3 in amino acids: CASSQLRGSNYGYTF. The CDR3 DNA reads as TGTGCCAGCAGCCAACTCCGCGGGAGTAACTATGGCTACACCTTC.

V gene TRBV5-6 combines with J gene TRBJ2-2; D is perhaps TRBD1 (6 bases). The CDR3 totals 16 residues. V was clipped by 1 base and J by 5 bases, with 15 bases between them. CDR1 and CDR2 (germline): SGHDT, YYEEEE. CDR3 DNA: TGTGCCAGCAGCTTGAACAGGGCCCCCCCGACCGGGGAGCTGTTTTTT. Translating gives CASSLNRAPPTGELFF.

This rearrangement joins TRBV9 to TRBJ2-7, with 8 bases lining up with TRBD1. Germline loops: CDR1 SGDLS, CDR2 YYNGEE. The CDR3 sequence is 14 residues long. Trimming at V came to 4 bases and at J to 5 bases, leaving 8 bases not matched to a gene. The CDR3 loop is CASSPPGGLHEQYF. CDR3 sequence (DNA): TGTGCCAGCAGCCCTCCAGGGGGCCTCCACGAGCAGTACTTC.

The V call is TRBV30, the J call TRBJ1-1; D ambiguous. Germline-derived CDR1 and CDR2 are GTSNPN and SVGIG (reference sequence). V gave up 7 bases and J gave up 0 bases, with 21 bases separating them. The CDR3 runs to 16 residues. In DNA, the CDR3 is TGTGCCTCGACCGTGGGCAAACTTTCTATGAACACTGAAGCTTTCTTT. It translates to CASTVGKLSMNTEAFF.

The chain has TRBV2 and TRBJ1-4; D might be TRBD1 (5 bases). Trimming stripped 6 bases from V and 8 bases from J, with 22 bases between. The V gene's germline CDR1 is SNHLY and CDR2 FYNNEI. The CDR3 loop spans 16 amino acids. The CDR3 DNA is TGTGCCAGCAGCGAGGACCCCGGGGGGTGGCGCGAAAAACTGTTTTTT. As protein: CASSEDPGGWREKLFF.

V and J are TRBV6-5 and TRBJ1-5, with 7 positions matching TRBD1. The junction had 6 bases not matched to a gene; V was cut back by 6 bases and J by 4 bases. CDR3 size: 14 residues. Per the germline V gene, CDR1 is MNHEY and CDR2 is SVGAGI. This CDR3 is CASSQGQVNQPQHF. DNA of the CDR3: TGTGCCAGCAGCCAAGGACAGGTTAATCAGCCCCAGCATTTT.

V gene TRBV2 combines with J gene TRBJ1-1; D not resolved. The CDR3 is 13 residues long. Trimming shortened V by 7 bases and J by 1 base, and 10 bases separated the two germline ends. CDR1 and CDR2 from the germline V gene are SNHLY and FYNNEI. Here the CDR3 reads CASNGEENTEAFF. CDR3 coding DNA: TGTGCCAGCAACGGCGAGGAGAACACTGAAGCTTTCTTT.

This clone appeared a single time. This chain joins TRBV4-2 and TRBJ2-1; TRBD2 matches 10 bases. The V gene end was trimmed by 6 bases and the J gene end by 8 bases; junction bases not matched to a gene: 16. This CDR3 region has 17 residues. Germline V gene data show CDR1 as LGHNA and CDR2 as YNFKEQ. The CDR3 DNA reads as TGTGCCAGCAGTCCAAGGGGTACTAGCGGGGCTTCGCATGAGCAGTTCTTC. Protein product: CASSPRGTSGASHEQFF.

The chain employs TRBV6-1 and TRBJ2-7; 9 nucleotides agree with TRBD1. The V gene end was trimmed by 0 bases and the J gene end by 3 bases; junction bases not matched to a gene: 6. CDR1 MNHNS and CDR2 SASEGT come from the germline V gene. CDR3 length equals 16 residues. The CDR3 nucleotides read TGTGCCAGCAGTGAAGCCCCTCAGGGACAGGGCTACGAGCAGTACTTC. It translates to CASSEAPQGQGYEQYF.

The V call is TRBV9, the J call TRBJ2-5, with TRBD2 identical over 10 bases. The junction had 7 bases not matched to a gene; V was cut back by 0 bases and J by 5 bases. Germline V CDR1 and CDR2: SGDLS, YYNGEE. The CDR3 totals 16 residues. CDR3 coding DNA: TGTGCCAGCAGCGTAGGTGGGACTAGCGCGGAGGAGACCCAGTACTTC. This translates into CASSVGGTSAEETQYF.

The chain is built from TRBV5-1 and TRBJ1-4; 7 bases agree with TRBD1. This CDR3 is 18 amino acids long. The trim removed 2 bases at V and 7 bases at J, leaving 17 bases unmatched. The germline V gene has CDR1 SGHRS and CDR2 YFSETQ. In nucleotides, the CDR3 is TGCGCCAGCAGCTTCTACCCCCCTAACAGGGGTCAAAGTGAAAAACTGTTTTTT. It yields the protein CASSFYPPNRGQSEKLFF. Using reference TRBV5-1 and TRBJ1-4 for the parts outside the CDR3, the full variable domain is KAGVTQTPRYLIKTRGQQVTLSCSPISGHRSVSWYQQTPGQGLQFLFEYFSETQRNKGNFPGRFSGRQFSNSRSEMNVSTLELGDSALYLCASSFYPPNRGQSEKLFFGSGTQLSVL.

The chain couples TRBV7-6 to TRBJ1-3; D gene unclear. The CDR3 consists of 14 residues. The V end lost 4 bases, the J end lost 1 base, and 8 bases lay between the germline ends. CDR1 and CDR2 from the germline V gene are SGHVS and FNYEAQ. CDR3 protein: CASSSRSSGNTIYF. The CDR3 bases are TGTGCCAGCAGCTCCCGTAGTTCTGGAAACACCATATATTTT. Filled out from reference TRBV7-6 and TRBJ1-3, the complete variable domain reads GAGVSQSPRYKVTKRGQDVALRCDPISGHVSLYWYRQALGQGPEFLTYFNYEAQQDKSGLPNDRFSAERPEGSISTLTIQRTEQRDSAMYRCASSSRSSGNTIYFGEGSWLTVV.

The chain links TRBV10-2 to TRBJ1-1; perhaps TRBD1 as D (5 bases). CDR3 length: 13 amino acids. Germline V gives CDR1 WSHSY, CDR2 SAAADI. Trimming shortened V by 4 bases and J by 3 bases, and 9 bases separated the two germline ends. The CDR3 DNA reads TGCGCCAGCAGTGTCCAAGGGGACACTGAAGCTTTCTTT. This gives the protein CASSVQGDTEAFF.

The rearrangement uses TRBV4-1 and TRBJ2-5; 11 bases align to TRBD2. The CDR3 contains 16 residues. With 1 base clipped from V and 4 bases from J, the junction kept 5 bases outside the gene matches. Germline CDR1 reads MGHRA; CDR2 reads YSYEKL. The CDR3 region is CASSQVLAGDGETQYF. In nucleotides, the CDR3 is TGCGCCAGCAGCCAAGTACTAGCGGGGGATGGAGAGACCCAGTACTTC.

The chain is built from TRBV6-1 and TRBJ2-2; tentative D call: TRBD2 (6 bases). The ends were cut back, 6 bases at V and 7 bases at J, with 15 bases in the middle. Germline loops: CDR1 MNHNS, CDR2 SASEGT. This CDR3 is built from 14 residues. This chain's CDR3 is CASSPGGTVGELFF. The CDR3 DNA is TGTGCCAGCAGCCCCGGGGGAACGGTCGGGGAGCTGTTTTTT.

The rearrangement joins TRBV6-6 to TRBJ2-7, with 8 bases that match TRBD2. The CDR3 consists of 13 residues. With V trimmed by 6 bases and J by 5 bases, 6 bases remained unmatched. Germline-derived CDR1 and CDR2 are MNHNY and SVGAGI (reference sequence). DNA of the CDR3: TGTGCCAGCAGCTCCGGGACTAGAAACGAGCAGTACTTC. The encoded protein is CASSSGTRNEQYF.

The DNA of the CDR3 is TGTGCCAGCAGTGTCTCGGTGAACACTGAAGCTTTCTTT. This sequence encodes CASSVSVNTEAFF. The rearrangement links TRBV25-1 to TRBJ1-1; D remains unclear. The CDR3 contains 13 residues. Per germline, CDR1 MGHDK and CDR2 SYGVNS. V was pared by 4 bases and J by 0 bases, with 6 bases between. Looking up the rest from reference TRBV25-1 and TRBJ1-1 gives the full variable domain: EADIYQTPRYLVIGTGKKITLECSQTMGHDKMYWYQQDPGMELHLIHYSYGVNSTEKGDLSSESTVSRIRTEHFPLTLESARPSHTSQYLCASSVSVNTEAFFGQGTRLTVV.

The rearrangement links TRBV27 to TRBJ1-1; a possible D gene is TRBD1 (6 bases). CDR3 length: 14 residues. Trimming took 1 base from V and 6 from J, leaving 12 bases between them. CDR1 is MNHEY and CDR2 is SMNVEV in the germline V gene (reference sequence). CDR3 residues: CASSLFSGGPEAFF. DNA for the CDR3: TGTGCCAGCAGTTTATTCTCGGGGGGCCCTGAAGCTTTCTTT.

This clone appeared once. The chain links TRBV11-3 to TRBJ2-1; TRBD1 is a possible D gene (6 bases). The CDR3 loop spans 14 amino acids. Germline V gene data show CDR1 as SGHNT and CDR2 as YENEEA. Trimming pared 8 bases from V and 8 bases from J, leaving 19 bases between. The CDR3 DNA is TGTGCCAGCTCAACGGGACACCAGCGCGATGAGCAGTTCTTC. Encoded protein: CASSTGHQRDEQFF.

The chain recombines TRBV5-1 with TRBJ2-1; maybe TRBD2 (5 bases). Trimming stripped 3 bases from V and 9 bases from J, with 19 bases between. Germline CDR1 and CDR2: SGHRS and YFSETQ. The CDR3 has 15 residues. In DNA, the CDR3 is TGCGCCAGCAGCTCCGGTAGCATTAGCGAGGGTGAGCAGTTCTTC. This encodes CASSSGSISEGEQFF.

The chain has TRBV4-1 and TRBJ1-5, with D hard to call. The CDR3 consists of 13 residues. The V and J ends lost 4 bases and 7 bases respectively, with 11 bases between them. Germline V gene lookup returns CDR1 MGHRA and CDR2 YSYEKL. The CDR3 DNA sequence: TGCGCCAGCAGCCCACAATCGCAGCAGCCCCAGCATTTT. It is translated as CASSPQSQQPQHF.

The chain employs TRBV9 and TRBJ2-7; 9 bases line up with TRBD1. The germline gives CDR1 SGDLS, CDR2 YYNGEE. There are 17 residues in the CDR3. The V and J ends lost 4 bases and 5 bases, in that order; junction bases with no gene match: 16. The CDR3: CASSPRTGTGRFNEQYF. In DNA form, the CDR3 reads TGTGCCAGCAGCCCCCGCACGGGGACAGGGCGTTTCAACGAGCAGTACTTC.